What follows describes a single T cell receptor beta chain. These data are taken from a study of monozygotic twins with inflammatory bowel disease. TCRdb re-analyzed the 5' RACE reads; it lists each CDR3 protein once, without DNA. The sample data list around 370,000 distinct CDR3 sequences. Germline V gene sequence: CDR1 SEHNR, CDR2 FQNEAQ (reference sequence). The CDR3 has 15 residues. Donors gave approximately 2.5 ml of blood apiece. The chain joins TRBV7-9 to TRBJ1-2. The source is a human donor with ulcerative colitis or Crohn's disease, or a healthy co-twin of an affected twin (not recorded which). The sample consisted of blood. This CDR3 reads CASSTRTWWGYGYTF.